These 17 T cell receptor beta chains originate from one sample sequenced in a study of T cell responses to AZD1222 COVID-19 vaccine. Measured with immunoSEQ multiplex PCR; TCRdb has only the in-frame clones, and not every one. The sample comprises 100,000 to 150,000 clones, about 89% of which are singletons, and roughly 6.5% rests with the top ten. Here the sequenced sample was peripheral blood, taken on day 0 of AZD1222 vaccination. These receptors all stem from an adult in good health.

A single count supports this clone. The rearrangement joins TRBV30 to TRBJ1-2; D ambiguous. The CDR3 is 13 amino acids. Between the trimmed V and J ends, which lost 5 bases and 4 bases, there was a span of 14 bases. In germline, CDR1 is GTSNPN, CDR2 SVGIG (reference sequence). The CDR3 region is CAWGRETSYGYTF. The CDR3 DNA reads TGTGCCTGGGGACGGGAGACCTCCTATGGCTACACCTTC.

This chain links TRBV19 with TRBJ1-1; D unclear. Germline CDR1 LNHDA, CDR2 SQIVND (reference sequence). Between the trimmed V and J ends, which lost 2 bases and 8 bases, there was a span of 15 bases. This CDR3 spans 14 amino acids. The CDR3 protein is CASSIRVRGAEAFF. CDR3 DNA sequence: TGTGCCAGTAGTATAAGGGTCCGGGGAGCCGAAGCTTTCTTT.

This chain connects TRBV6-5 to TRBJ1-5; TRBD1 might be the D (5 bases). This CDR3 region has 14 residues. Germline assignment: CDR1 MNHEY and CDR2 SVGAGI. V was cut by 6 bases and J by 7 bases, with 16 bases left in between. CDR3 amino acids: CASRRGGLEQPQHF. In DNA, the CDR3 is TGTGCCAGCAGGCGTGGGGGACTCGAGCAGCCCCAGCATTTT.

This clone turned up a few times. This sequence joins TRBV5-5 and TRBJ1-6, with D possibly TRBD1 on 6 matching bases. The CDR3 extends over 18 amino acids. With 5 bases removed from V and 7 bases from J, the gap between germline ends came to 25 bases. The V gene's germline CDR1 is SGHKS and CDR2 YYEKEE (reference sequence). The CDR3 DNA reads as TGTGCCAGCAGTCCTTCTACCGGGACACCATTCGGGAATTCACCCCTCCACTTT. Translated, it gives CASSPSTGTPFGNSPLHF.

The DNA of the CDR3 is TGTGCCAGCAGCCAAACGCGTGGAAACACCATATATTTT. It codes for CASSQTRGNTIYF. The chain couples TRBV3-1 (or the pseudogene TRBV3-2) to TRBJ1-3, with D unclear. Trimming left V 2 bases short and J 3 bases short, with 5 bases between. The CDR3 length is 13 residues. In germline, CDR1 is LGHDT, CDR2 YNNKEL (reference sequence).

This chain connects TRBV5-4 to TRBJ1-1; D call uncertain. Germline V gene lookup returns CDR1 SGHNT and CDR2 YYREEE (reference sequence). The CDR3 has 12 amino acids. V lost 4 bases, J lost 7 bases, and 11 bases lay in between. This chain's CDR3 is CASSPQNNEAFF. CDR3 nucleotide sequence: TGTGCCAGCAGCCCGCAGAATAATGAAGCTTTCTTT.

Only a few counts were recorded for this clone. The chain joins TRBV6-6 to TRBJ1-3; the D is unclear. Germline CDR1 MNHNY, CDR2 SVGAGI (reference sequence). Trimming stripped 7 bases from V and 0 bases from J, with 16 bases between. This CDR3 is 16 amino acids long. The CDR3 sequence: CASTSPATGSGNTIYF. CDR3 nucleotides: TGTGCCAGCACCTCCCCAGCTACGGGCTCTGGAAACACCATATATTTT.

This sequence joins TRBV7-9 and TRBJ1-1; TRBD1 is a possible D gene (6 bases). Germline CDR1 reads SEHNR; CDR2 reads FQNEAQ (reference sequence). V was cut by 5 bases and J by 4 bases, with 17 bases left in between. This CDR3 has 15 residues. CDR3 protein: CASSPQTGFGTEAFF. The DNA for the CDR3 is TGTGCCAGCAGCCCACAAACAGGGTTCGGCACTGAAGCTTTCTTT.

This clone was observed once. This chain uses TRBV24-1 with TRBJ2-1, with a weak D call TRBD2 (5 bases). V was shortened by 0 bases and J by 10 bases, with 6 bases between the two germline ends. This CDR3 contains 12 residues. CDR1 is KGHDR, CDR2 SFDVKD, per germline. The CDR3 sequence is CATSDLTGEQFF. The DNA of the CDR3 is TGTGCCACCAGTGATTTGACGGGGGAGCAGTTCTTC.

The V call is TRBV4-3, the J call TRBJ1-2; TRBD1 is a possible D gene (5 bases). The CDR3 is 16 amino acids. Germline CDR1 reads LGHNA; CDR2 reads YSLEER. The germline V and J ends were trimmed by 0 bases and 1 base, with 12 bases remaining between them. In nucleotides, the CDR3 is TGCGCCAGCAGCCAAGATTGGGGACTTTTTAACTATGGCTACACCTTC. Residues: CASSQDWGLFNYGYTF.

This clone was seen more than once but under ten times. This sequence joins TRBV6-5 and TRBJ2-1; tentatively, D is TRBD1 (6 bases). The CDR3 sequence is 11 residues long. Germline V gene data show CDR1 as MNHEY and CDR2 as SVGAGI. V shed 6 bases and J shed 9 bases, with 9 bases lying between them. The CDR3 protein is CASRRGGEQFF. In DNA form, the CDR3 reads TGTGCCAGCAGGAGAGGGGGTGAGCAGTTCTTC.

The DNA of the CDR3 is TGCGCCAGCAGCCAGTGGACCAACAATGAGCAGTTCTTC. Amino acid sequence: CASSQWTNNEQFF. The rearrangement links TRBV4-1 to TRBJ2-1; no reliable D call. V was shortened by 3 bases and J by 5 bases, with 8 bases between the two germline ends. Germline-derived CDR1 and CDR2 are MGHRA and YSYEKL. This CDR3 region has 13 residues.

The chain has TRBV7-6 and TRBJ1-6; D may be TRBD1 (6 bases). Germline V gene lookup returns CDR1 SGHVS and CDR2 FNYEAQ. This CDR3 has 18 residues. Trimming shortened V by 8 bases and J by 7 bases, and 27 bases separated the two germline ends. The CDR3 here is CASSMEDRQSTENSPLHF. The CDR3 DNA reads TGTGCCAGCTCTATGGAGGACAGACAAAGCACTGAAAATTCACCCCTCCACTTT.

The V gene is TRBV7-2, the J gene TRBJ2-3; 7 positions match TRBD2. The CDR3 sequence is 15 residues long. Trimming at V came to 5 bases and at J to 6 bases, leaving 11 bases not matched to a gene. Germline values: CDR1 SGHTA, CDR2 FQGNSA. DNA of the CDR3: TGTGCCAGCAGCCAAAGGGGAGGGGCAGGGGATACGCAGTATTTT. It translates to CASSQRGGAGDTQYF.

V is TRBV7-2 and J is TRBJ2-1; perhaps TRBD1 as D (5 bases). Germline V gives CDR1 SGHTA, CDR2 FQGNSA. The ends were cut back, 4 bases at V and 10 bases at J, with 14 bases in the middle. CDR3 size: 13 residues. CDR3 region: CASSSSQGWEQFF. The CDR3 bases are TGTGCCAGCAGCTCTTCTCAGGGATGGGAGCAGTTCTTC.

The chain uses TRBV10-3 and TRBJ2-7; D ambiguous. Germline values: CDR1 ENHRY, CDR2 SYGVKD. This CDR3 has 11 residues. V was cut by 4 bases and J by 1 base, with 2 bases left in between. The CDR3 here is CAISGSYEQYF. Written as DNA, the CDR3 is TGTGCCATCAGTGGGTCCTACGAGCAGTACTTC.

CDR3 DNA sequence: TGTGCCAGCAGCTTTCGACAGCAAGAGACCCAGTACTTC. Residues: CASSFRQQETQYF. The rearrangement uses TRBV7-2 and TRBJ2-5; possibly TRBD1 for D (5 bases). With 3 bases removed from V and 2 bases from J, the gap between germline ends came to 7 bases. The CDR3 has 13 residues. Looked up from germline, CDR1 is SGHTA and CDR2 is FQGNSA.